The 5 T cell receptor beta chains below were found in one sample sequenced in a study of CD8+ T cells in alopecia areata. As the sequencing template, cDNA was produced by extracting RNA and reverse transcribing it. Using immunoSEQ multiplex PCR, the repertoire was profiled, and TCRdb retains in-frame clones only, with some absent. The table records roughly 180,000 clones, 55% to 70% of them present only once. Treatment given: oral pan-JAK inhibitor, 5-10 mg twice daily. The material sequenced was CD4+ T cells sorted from blood, taken at week 4, from a patient treated with tofacitinib. All receptors come from a human donor with alopecia areata.

The CDR3 nucleotides are TGTGCCAGCAGCTTAGCATCGGGGGGCGCGGGCTATGGCTACACCTTC. Translation gives CASSLASGGAGYGYTF. The chain carries TRBV7-2 and TRBJ1-2, with D possibly TRBD1 on 6 matching bases. Germline assignment: CDR1 SGHTA and CDR2 FQGNSA. The length of the CDR3 is 16 residues. V gave up 0 bases and J gave up 4 bases, with 15 bases separating them. Using reference TRBV7-2 and TRBJ1-2 for the parts outside the CDR3, the full variable domain is GAGVSQSPSNKVTEKGKDVELRCDPISGHTALYWYRQSLGQGLEFLIYFQGNSAPDKSGLPSDRFSAERTGGSVSTLTIQRTQQEDSAVYLCASSLASGGAGYGYTFGSGTRLTVV.

This clone was counted many times. This chain uses TRBV27 with TRBJ2-1; 9 positions match TRBD2. V gave up 7 bases and J gave up 10 bases; unmatched junction bases: 11. CDR3 length: 14 amino acids. The germline V gene has CDR1 MNHEY and CDR2 SMNVEV (reference sequence). CDR3 coding DNA: TGTGCCAGCAAGCTAGCGGGGTCCCTCCGAGAGCAGTTCTTC. Residues: CASKLAGSLREQFF.

This chain connects TRBV29-1 to TRBJ1-2; a weak D match, TRBD1 (6 bases). V shed 3 bases and J shed 13 bases, with 24 bases lying between them. This CDR3 comprises 14 residues. The germline gives CDR1 SQVTM, CDR2 ANQGSEA. The CDR3 is CSVESSPGAGPSTF. DNA of the CDR3: TGCAGCGTTGAGTCCTCGCCGGGGGCGGGTCCCTCCACCTTC.

This clone turned up a few times. The V and J genes are TRBV5-4 and TRBJ2-3; 7 bases are shared with TRBD2. Germline V lookup: CDR1 SGHNT, CDR2 YYREEE (reference sequence). The trim removed 4 bases at V and 3 bases at J, leaving 8 bases unmatched. CDR3 size: 15 residues. The CDR3 loop is CASSPKLGRTDTQYF. CDR3 nucleotide sequence: TGTGCCAGCAGCCCTAAGCTCGGGAGGACAGATACGCAGTATTTT.

The chain has TRBV19 and TRBJ2-6; D unresolved. CDR1 is LNHDA and CDR2 is SQIVND in the germline V gene (reference sequence). The V end lost 7 bases, the J end lost 4 bases, and 11 bases lay between the germline ends. CDR3 length: 14 amino acids. The CDR3 region has the DNA TGTGCCAGTAAATGGCGGAGCGGGGCCAACGTCCTGACTTTC. It codes for CASKWRSGANVLTF.